The 19 T cell receptor beta chains listed next were all sequenced from one sample in a study of shared clonotypes between healthy human individuals. TCRdb's copy holds only in-frame clones and misses some; the assay was immunoSEQ multiplex PCR. The sample has approximately 2.4 million clones; almost 96% are singletons. Sequencing was performed on naive CD4+ T cells sorted from blood. Noted subset: CD45RA+ positively selected. These receptor sequences come from a man between 18 and 35 years old in good health.

The genes are TRBV5-4 and TRBJ2-3, with D possibly matching TRBD2 (6 bases). The CDR3 sequence is 15 residues long. Germline V lookup: CDR1 SGHNT, CDR2 YYREEE (reference sequence). Trimming stripped 4 bases from V and 2 bases from J, with 14 bases between. DNA of the CDR3: TGTGCCAGCAGCCTAGAGGCGGGACTCACAGATACGCAGTATTTT. This translates into CASSLEAGLTDTQYF.

The chain couples TRBV19 to TRBJ1-3, with D unclear. Looked up from germline, CDR1 is LNHDA and CDR2 is SQIVND (reference sequence). The CDR3 covers 17 residues. V was pared by 2 bases and J by 0 bases, with 14 bases between. DNA for the CDR3: TGTGCCAGTAGTATACTCCCCGGGCCCACCTCTGGAAACACCATATATTTT. Its protein is CASSILPGPTSGNTIYF. The full variable domain, completed using reference TRBV19 and TRBJ1-3, is DGGITQSPKYLFRKEGQNVTLSCEQNLNHDAMYWYRQDPGQGLRLIYYSQIVNDFQKGDIAEGYSVSREKKESFPLTVTSAQKNPTAFYLCASSILPGPTSGNTIYFGEGSWLTVV.

V and J are TRBV6-5 and TRBJ1-3, with no clear D. Trimming pared 6 bases from V and 0 bases from J, leaving 12 bases between. The CDR3 is 15 amino acids. The germline CDR1 and CDR2 sequences are MNHEY and SVGAGI. CDR3: CASRQDTNSGNTIYF. CDR3 DNA sequence: TGTGCCAGCAGGCAAGACACAAACTCTGGAAACACCATATATTTT.

The rearrangement joins TRBV5-6 to TRBJ2-4; perhaps D is TRBD1 or TRBD2 (5 bases each). The germline V gene encodes CDR1 SGHDT and CDR2 YYEEEE. The CDR3 length is 14 residues. Trimming pared 0 bases from V and 11 bases from J, leaving 15 bases between. CDR3 residues: CASSLEGVGTVQYF. CDR3 DNA sequence: TGTGCCAGCAGCTTGGAGGGCGTCGGGACCGTTCAGTACTTC.

The chain uses TRBV5-6 and TRBJ2-2; the D call may be TRBD1 or TRBD2 (6 bases each). The CDR3 totals 15 residues. Germline V lookup: CDR1 SGHDT, CDR2 YYEEEE. Trimming removed 3 bases at V and 2 bases at J, with 11 bases between. CDR3 nucleotides: TGTGCCAGCAGCTCGTGGGGGGCTAACACCGGGGAGCTGTTTTTT. This sequence encodes CASSSWGANTGELFF.

The chain employs TRBV9 and TRBJ2-7, with D unresolved. CDR1 SGDLS and CDR2 YYNGEE come from the germline V gene. V lost 0 bases and J lost 2, with 9 bases in between. The CDR3 runs 14 residues. This CDR3 reads CASSVDYSTYEQYF. In DNA form, the CDR3 reads TGTGCCAGCAGCGTAGATTACAGTACCTACGAGCAGTACTTC.

The rearrangement joins TRBV30 to TRBJ1-1; D is possibly TRBD1 (6 bases). CDR1 is GTSNPN, CDR2 SVGIG, per germline (reference sequence). CDR3 length equals 14 residues. V was trimmed by 8 bases and J by 1 base, leaving 17 bases between them. DNA for the CDR3: TGTGCCCTGAATATCCGGGACAAGAACACTGAAGCTTTCTTT. Translating gives CALNIRDKNTEAFF.

V usage is TRBV27 and J usage is TRBJ1-2; maybe TRBD1 (5 bases). This CDR3 contains 15 residues. CDR1 MNHEY and CDR2 SMNVEV come from the germline V gene (reference sequence). The V and J ends lost 3 bases and 2 bases respectively, with 13 bases between them. The CDR3 sequence is CASSLKGWENYGYTF. The CDR3, as DNA: TGTGCCAGCAGTTTGAAGGGGTGGGAGAACTATGGCTACACCTTC.

The chain carries TRBV30 and TRBJ2-7; maybe TRBD1 (6 bases). Deletions cut 1 base from V and 2 bases from J, with 18 bases between. This CDR3 region has 16 residues. CDR1 GTSNPN and CDR2 SVGIG come from the germline V gene (reference sequence). The CDR3 spells CAWSGSGTRLAYEQYF. The CDR3 DNA reads as TGTGCCTGGAGTGGTTCCGGGACACGTCTCGCCTACGAGCAGTACTTC.

J is TRBJ1-2 and V is TRBV27; TRBD1 agrees at 8 bases. This CDR3 region has 13 residues. Losses at the gene ends were 4 bases for V and 8 bases for J; bases not matched to a gene: 6. CDR1 is MNHEY, CDR2 SMNVEV, per germline (reference sequence). CDR3 coding DNA: TGTGCCAGCAGTTCTCAGGGGGCCGAGGGCTACACCTTC. It encodes CASSSQGAEGYTF.

The sample holds one count of this clone. DNA for the CDR3: TGTGCCAGCAGCTCCGCCGGGGGCCGGGAGACCCAGTACTTC. As protein: CASSSAGGRETQYF. V is TRBV6-5 and J is TRBJ2-5, with D perhaps assigned TRBD1 or TRBD2 (6 bases each). The ends were cut back, 6 bases at V and 5 bases at J, with 16 bases in the middle. The germline V gene has CDR1 MNHEY and CDR2 SVGAGI. The CDR3 has 14 amino acids.

DNA of the CDR3: TGTGCCAGCAGCTCGGGCTTGGAAGTCCCTCGGAATACGCAGTATTTT. This gives the protein CASSSGLEVPRNTQYF. The gene calls are TRBV7-9 and TRBJ2-3; no definite D call. V was trimmed by 4 bases and J by 7 bases, leaving 21 bases between them. Germline CDR1 SEHNR, CDR2 FQNEAQ (reference sequence). The CDR3 has 16 residues.

This rearrangement joins TRBV28 to TRBJ1-5; 8 nucleotides agree with TRBD1. The CDR3 spans 13 residues. The junction had 17 bases not matched to a gene; V was cut back by 10 bases and J by 15 bases. CDR1 is MDHEN, CDR2 SYDVKM, per germline. The CDR3 protein is CATSGTGGFRGHF. DNA of the CDR3: TGTGCCACCTCCGGGACAGGCGGCTTTAGGGGGCATTTT.

The V and J genes are TRBV6-5 and TRBJ2-7, with D perhaps matching TRBD1 (6 bases). This CDR3 has 14 residues. In germline, CDR1 is MNHEY, CDR2 SVGAGI. The ends were cut back, 5 bases at V and 3 bases at J, with 14 bases in the middle. The CDR3 reads CASSRGQRNYEQYF. The CDR3 coding sequence is TGTGCCAGCAGTAGGGGACAACGGAACTACGAGCAGTACTTC.

The chain links TRBV9 to TRBJ2-1, with D possibly being TRBD2 (6 bases). Trimming took 3 bases from V and 10 from J, leaving 23 bases between them. Germline CDR1 and CDR2: SGDLS and YYNGEE. CDR3 size: 16 residues. CDR3 loop: CASSAFQRAPPGEQFF. CDR3 nucleotide sequence: TGTGCCAGCAGCGCCTTCCAGCGGGCCCCCCCGGGGGAGCAGTTCTTC.

A single count supports this clone. The chain uses TRBV9 and TRBJ1-6; D is possibly TRBD1 (5 bases). V lost 0 bases to trimming and J lost 6 bases, with 13 bases between them. Germline values: CDR1 SGDLS, CDR2 YYNGEE. The CDR3 length is 16 residues. This CDR3 reads CASSVGRGAFNSPLHF. The CDR3 region has the DNA TGTGCCAGCAGCGTAGGAAGGGGTGCATTTAATTCACCCCTCCACTTT.

The rearrangement uses TRBV7-8 and TRBJ2-4; 9 nucleotides match TRBD1. V gave up 8 bases and J gave up 7 bases; unmatched junction bases: 12. The CDR3 is 15 residues long. In germline, CDR1 is SGHVS, CDR2 FQNEAQ. This CDR3 reads CASSITGGISNIQYF. The CDR3 nucleotides read TGTGCCAGCTCGATAACAGGGGGCATATCGAACATTCAGTACTTC.

This chain links TRBV4-3 with TRBJ2-7, with D tentatively TRBD1 (6 bases). Trimming shortened V by 2 bases and J by 0 bases, and 8 bases separated the two germline ends. The germline CDR1 and CDR2 sequences are LGHNA and YSLEER. This CDR3 has 14 amino acids. The CDR3 sequence: CASSQLQGSYEQYF. The CDR3 DNA sequence: TGCGCCAGCAGCCAACTACAGGGCTCCTACGAGCAGTACTTC.

The chain couples TRBV27 to TRBJ2-4, with 7 bases aligning to TRBD1. Germline CDR1 reads MNHEY; CDR2 reads SMNVEV (reference sequence). The V and J ends lost 4 bases and 0 bases, in that order; junction bases with no gene match: 12. This CDR3 region has 18 residues. The CDR3 sequence: CASSSTGRGLLAKNIQYF. The DNA for the CDR3 is TGTGCCAGCAGTTCAACGGGCAGGGGGTTACTAGCCAAAAACATTCAGTACTTC.